These T cell receptor beta chains were read from a single sample in a study of regulatory T cells in long-lasting Graves disease. TCRdb reprocessed the multiplex PCR reads via MiXCR and lists one record per CDR3 protein. The table includes over 350,000 distinct CDR3 sequences, approximately 15% detected once. These data also featured in a second study, about T cells in Graves' hyperthyroidism and ophthalmopathy.

The sequenced sample was peripheral blood mononuclear cells (PBMCs), obtained at new diagnosis, from a patient treated with antithyroid drugs. Every receptor here comes from a woman aged 40 to 50 with Graves disease. Each CDR3 is given with its conserved first and last residue. The order of the fields is J gene, V gene, CDR3 length, CDR3 protein.

J: TRBJ2-3
V: TRBV10-2
length: 14
CDR3: CASSRTVPPDTQYF

J: TRBJ1-2
V: TRBV7-9
length: 14
CDR3: CASSLAVQGNGYTF

J: TRBJ2-1
V: TRBV6-1
length: 12
CDR3: CASSPMDNEQFF

J: TRBJ2-3
V: TRBV9
length: 15
CDR3: CASSVVAAHTDTQYF

J: TRBJ2-2
V: TRBV9
length: 15
CDR3: CASSATGGSAGELFF

J: TRBJ2-5
V: TRBV4-1
length: 14
CDR3: CASSHAFPLETQYF

J: TRBJ1-2
V: TRBV30
length: 15
CDR3: CAWSDDGSLNYGYTF

J: TRBJ2-7
V: TRBV7-9
length: 13
CDR3: CASSFESSYEQYF

J: TRBJ1-6
V: TRBV2
length: 17
CDR3: CASSEAQGSSYNSPLHF

J: TRBJ2-2
V: TRBV3-1
length: 14
CDR3: CASSQEFGTGELFF

J: TRBJ2-1
V: TRBV7-3
length: 13
CDR3: CASSLGSGTAQFF

J: TRBJ2-3
V: TRBV11-2
length: 16
CDR3: CASRIGTSGRTDTQYF

J: TRBJ2-3
V: TRBV12-3/TRBV12-4
length: 14
CDR3: CASSSTLSTDTQYF

J: TRBJ2-5
V: TRBV27
length: 18
CDR3: CASSLSGPDELDQETQYF

J: TRBJ2-5
V: TRBV9
length: 14
CDR3: CASSVPDGQETQYF

J: TRBJ2-4
V: TRBV11-3
length: 18
CDR3: CASSQRTSGALAKNIQYF

J: TRBJ2-7
V: TRBV7-9
length: 13
CDR3: CASSLAEGGEQYF

J: TRBJ1-2
V: TRBV29-1
length: 12
CDR3: CSVGQGGYGYTF

J: TRBJ2-1
V: TRBV3-1
length: 15
CDR3: CASSPFGGPTNEQFF

J: TRBJ1-1
V: TRBV27
length: 13
CDR3: CASSSRVATETFF

J: TRBJ2-5
V: TRBV3-1
length: 15
CDR3: CASSQGTSGRETQYF

J: TRBJ1-3
V: TRBV27
length: 15
CDR3: CASSLSSYSGNTIYF

J: TRBJ1-1
V: TRBV29-1
length: 13
CDR3: CSAGETMNTEAFF

J: TRBJ2-2
V: TRBV19
length: 15
CDR3: CASSVLAGGTGELFF

J: TRBJ1-5
V: TRBV19
length: 18
CDR3: CASSMALLGTGGRQPQHF

J: TRBJ2-7
V: TRBV7-2
length: 13
CDR3: CASSSDRTREQYF

J: TRBJ1-5
V: TRBV12-3/TRBV12-4
length: 14
CDR3: CASSSTGGRQPQHF

J: TRBJ2-5
V: TRBV9
length: 16
CDR3: CASSPWDSQLRETQYF

J: TRBJ2-3
V: TRBV24-1
length: 16
CDR3: CATSDRGLANTDTQYF

J: TRBJ2-7
V: TRBV7-2
length: 11
CDR3: CASSHSGEQYF

J: TRBJ1-6
V: TRBV6-1
length: 15
CDR3: CASRTGSSYNSPLHF

J: TRBJ1-4
V: TRBV28
length: 16
CDR3: CASSLGGIATNEKLFF

J: TRBJ1-1
V: TRBV5-1
length: 15
CDR3: CASSFQGGMNTEAFF

J: TRBJ1-5
V: TRBV6-1
length: 13
CDR3: CASSVQGDQPQHF

J: TRBJ2-1
V: TRBV18
length: 17
CDR3: CASSPRYWALLYNEQFF

J: TRBJ2-7
V: TRBV27
length: 13
CDR3: CASRSHGPYEQYF

J: TRBJ2-5
V: TRBV10-3
length: 14
CDR3: CAISDRGSEETQYF

J: TRBJ2-5
V: TRBV7-2
length: 15
CDR3: CASSWPGTGKETQYF

J: TRBJ1-6
V: TRBV7-9
length: 14
CDR3: CASSLGQFNSPLHF

J: TRBJ2-7
V: TRBV9
length: 14
CDR3: CASSPTGGIYEQYF

J: TRBJ1-2
V: TRBV5-6
length: 16
CDR3: CASSFGGTQGNYGYTF

J: TRBJ1-1
V: TRBV15
length: 12
CDR3: CATSRDKEEAFF

J: TRBJ2-1
V: TRBV12-3/TRBV12-4
length: 16
CDR3: CASSLQGSSSYNEQFF

J: TRBJ2-2
V: TRBV20-1
length: 14
CDR3: CSAREQGSTGELFF

J: TRBJ2-7
V: TRBV5-1
length: 17
CDR3: CASSLVLAGGPKDEQYF

J: TRBJ1-2
V: TRBV29-1
length: 12
CDR3: CSVGQGAGGYTF

J: TRBJ2-2
V: TRBV29-1
length: 15
CDR3: CSVEPMQTNTGELFF

J: TRBJ2-6
V: TRBV28
length: 15
CDR3: CASSLMGAGANVLTF

J: TRBJ2-7
V: TRBV11-3
length: 13
CDR3: CANSILETYEQYF

J: TRBJ2-7
V: TRBV19
length: 15
CDR3: CASSTVRQGTYEQYF